This T cell receptor beta chain was documented in a study of T cell repertoires in cytomegalovirus infection. Study information: It was the public TCR beta signatures that indicated both CMV infection and matching HLA type.

TCRdb re-called the reads through MiXCR, storing one row per CDR3 protein. The table shows about 400,000 distinct CDR3 sequences, with 15% to 20% occurring only once. This clonotype was counted only a few times. Its antigen is undetermined. Study-wide results and limits: Within the response measured ex vivo, HLA-C-restricted CMV-specific TCR beta clonotypes were dominant.

CDR3 length: 17 amino acids. CDR1 and CDR2 from the germline V gene are MNHEY and SMNVEV (reference sequence). J was trimmed by 0 bases and V by 5 bases; bases with no gene match: 12. The chain uses TRBV27 and TRBJ1-1; 7 bases match TRBD1. Sequenced: PBMCs. This clonotype originated in a human donor in good health (CMV status not recorded). Some clones in this sample may be carry-over from other donors' samples. The CDR3 DNA is TGTGCCAGCAGTCCCCGGACAGGCTCACTCATGAACACTGAAGCTTTCTTT. This codes for CASSPRTGSLMNTEAFF.